This record covers a single T cell receptor beta chain. This record comes from a study of CD8+ T cells in alopecia areata. Trimming took 3 bases from V and 3 from J; bases not matched to a gene: 4. The CDR3 consists of 14 residues. Germline CDR1 LNHDA, CDR2 SQIVND (reference sequence). As to treatment: oral pan-JAK inhibitor, 5-10 mg twice daily. PBMCs served as the source from which CD4+ and CD8+ T cells were sorted. The sequencing template was cDNA reverse transcribed from extracted RNA. TCRdb keeps only in-frame clones here, not all; method: immunoSEQ multiplex PCR. The table lists 130,000 or so clones, around 86% of them singletons.

This sequence was found in a human donor with alopecia areata. The V call is TRBV19, the J call TRBJ2-7; TRBD1 aligns across 8 bases. The sample here was CD8+ T cells sorted from blood, taken at week 4, from a patient treated with tofacitinib. This chain's CDR3 is CASSIADRGYEQYF. CDR3 DNA sequence: TGTGCCAGTAGTATCGCCGACAGGGGCTACGAGCAGTACTTC.